This T cell receptor (beta chain) was documented in a study of vaccination and CD4 T cells after COVID-19. Described time point: late sampling 161 to 241 days after vaccination in a few convalescent patients. Treatment meaning: roughly ten-day PBMC culture with coronavirus spike peptide pools or control peptides (ViraFEST assay). After expanding antigen-specific T cells with peptide pools, ViraFEST sequenced their TCRs. Fresh IL-2 medium replaced half the culture medium on days 3 and 7. Turning to this clonotype: What it binds is not known.

Germline V gene data show CDR1 as KGHSH and CDR2 as LQKENI. The V and J ends lost 4 bases and 0 bases respectively, with 8 bases between them. This CDR3 has 14 residues. Findings and caveats of the study: There was no significant change from around 21 to 38 median reactive clonotypes. Median roughly 86% of reactive clones detected in convalescent patients emerged only post-vaccination.

An Oncomine TCR Beta short-read assay was used to sequence the DNA from cultured CD4+ T cells. TCRdb called the PCR reads again in MiXCR, with one record for every CDR3 protein. The profile covers roughly 18,000 distinct CDR3 sequences, with over 35% appearing a single time and roughly 15% taken by the ten largest. The chain employs TRBV18 and TRBJ2-3; D gene unclear. Sequencing was performed on CD4+ T cells from blood, cultured in vitro, taken about 7 months after SARS-CoV-2 vaccination. This receptor was taken from a human donor who had recovered from COVID-19. The DNA for the CDR3 is TGTGCCAGCTCACTAATGGCTAGCACAGATACGCAGTATTTT. It encodes CASSLMASTDTQYF.